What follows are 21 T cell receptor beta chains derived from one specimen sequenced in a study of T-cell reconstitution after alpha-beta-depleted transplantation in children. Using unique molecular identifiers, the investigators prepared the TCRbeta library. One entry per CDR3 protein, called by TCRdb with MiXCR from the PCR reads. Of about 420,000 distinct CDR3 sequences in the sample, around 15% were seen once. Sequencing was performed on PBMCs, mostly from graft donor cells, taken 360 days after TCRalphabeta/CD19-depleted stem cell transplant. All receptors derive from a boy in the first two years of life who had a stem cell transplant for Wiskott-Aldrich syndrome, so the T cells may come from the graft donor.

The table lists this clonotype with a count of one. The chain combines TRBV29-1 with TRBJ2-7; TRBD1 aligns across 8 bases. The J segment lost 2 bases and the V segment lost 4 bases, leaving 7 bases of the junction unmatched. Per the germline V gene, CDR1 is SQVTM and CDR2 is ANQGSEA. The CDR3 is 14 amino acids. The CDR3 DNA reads TGCAGCGTTGCACCCAGACAGGGGACCTACGAGCAGTACTTC. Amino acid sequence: CSVAPRQGTYEQYF.

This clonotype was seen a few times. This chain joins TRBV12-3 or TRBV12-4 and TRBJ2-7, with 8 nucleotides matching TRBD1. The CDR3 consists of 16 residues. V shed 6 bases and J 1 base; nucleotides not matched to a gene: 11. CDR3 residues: CASSPRTGRGSYEQYF. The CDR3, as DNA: TGTGCCAGCAGCCCCCGGACAGGGAGAGGATCCTACGAGCAGTACTTC.

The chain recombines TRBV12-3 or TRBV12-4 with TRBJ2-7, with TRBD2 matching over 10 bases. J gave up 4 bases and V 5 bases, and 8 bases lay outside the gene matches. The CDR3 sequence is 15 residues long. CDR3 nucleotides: TGTGCCAGCAGTAGGGGAGGTAGCGGGAGGTACGAGCAGTACTTC. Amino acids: CASSRGGSGRYEQYF.

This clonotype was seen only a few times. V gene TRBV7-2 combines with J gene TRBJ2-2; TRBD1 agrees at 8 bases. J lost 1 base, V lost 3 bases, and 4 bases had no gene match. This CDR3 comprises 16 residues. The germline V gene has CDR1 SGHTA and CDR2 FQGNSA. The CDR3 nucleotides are TGTGCCAGCAGCTTGTTCGGGACAGGGAACACCGGGGAGCTGTTTTTT. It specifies CASSLFGTGNTGELFF.

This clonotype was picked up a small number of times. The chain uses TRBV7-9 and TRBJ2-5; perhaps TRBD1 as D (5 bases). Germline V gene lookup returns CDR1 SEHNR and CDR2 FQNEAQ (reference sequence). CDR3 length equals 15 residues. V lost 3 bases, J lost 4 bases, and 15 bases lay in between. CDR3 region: CASSLAQGQRETQYF. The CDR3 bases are TGTGCCAGCAGCTTGGCGCAGGGTCAGCGAGAGACCCAGTACTTC.

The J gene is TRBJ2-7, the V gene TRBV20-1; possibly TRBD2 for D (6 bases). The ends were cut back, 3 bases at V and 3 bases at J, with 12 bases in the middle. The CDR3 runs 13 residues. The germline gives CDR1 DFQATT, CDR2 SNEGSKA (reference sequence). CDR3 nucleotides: TGCAGTGCTAGGCCGGGGGTAGACTACGAGCAGTACTTC. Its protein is CSARPGVDYEQYF.

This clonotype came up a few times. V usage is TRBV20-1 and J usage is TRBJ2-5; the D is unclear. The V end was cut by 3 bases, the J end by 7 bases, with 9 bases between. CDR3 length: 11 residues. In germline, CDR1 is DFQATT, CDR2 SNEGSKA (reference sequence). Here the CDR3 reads CSASPTWTQYF. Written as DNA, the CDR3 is TGCAGTGCTAGCCCTACCTGGACCCAGTACTTC.

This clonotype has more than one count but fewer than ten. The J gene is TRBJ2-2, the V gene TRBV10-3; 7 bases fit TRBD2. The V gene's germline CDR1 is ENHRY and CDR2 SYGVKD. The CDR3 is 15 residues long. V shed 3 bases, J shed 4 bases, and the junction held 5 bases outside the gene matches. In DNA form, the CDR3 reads TGTGCCATCAGTGAACTAGCGAGTAGCACCGGGGAGCTGTTTTTT. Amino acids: CAISELASSTGELFF.

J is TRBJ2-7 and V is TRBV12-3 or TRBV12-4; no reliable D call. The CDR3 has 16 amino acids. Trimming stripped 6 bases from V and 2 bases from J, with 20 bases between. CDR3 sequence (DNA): TGTGCCAGCAGCCAAATATTACGGAAAGGCACCTACGAGCAGTACTTC. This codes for CASSQILRKGTYEQYF.

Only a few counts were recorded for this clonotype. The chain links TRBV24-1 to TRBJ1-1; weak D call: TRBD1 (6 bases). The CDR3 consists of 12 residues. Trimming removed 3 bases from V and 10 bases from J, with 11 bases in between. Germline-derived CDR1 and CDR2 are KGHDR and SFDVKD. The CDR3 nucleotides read TGTGCCACCAGTGATCCCAGCAGGGGAGCTTTCTTT. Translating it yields CATSDPSRGAFF.

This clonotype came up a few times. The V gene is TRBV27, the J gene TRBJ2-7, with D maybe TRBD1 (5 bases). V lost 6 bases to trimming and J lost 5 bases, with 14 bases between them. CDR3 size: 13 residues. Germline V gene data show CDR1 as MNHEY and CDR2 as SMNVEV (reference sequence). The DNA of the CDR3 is TGTGCCAGCAGGGCCAGGGCGAGGAACGAGCAGTACTTC. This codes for CASRARARNEQYF.

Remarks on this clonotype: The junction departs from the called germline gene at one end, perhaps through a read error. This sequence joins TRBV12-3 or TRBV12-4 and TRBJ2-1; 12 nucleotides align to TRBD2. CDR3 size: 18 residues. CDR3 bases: TGTGCCATCAGTTTATCCCTTGGACTAGCGGGGCCAAGGGGGGAGCAGTTCTTC. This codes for CAISLSLGLAGPRGEQFF.

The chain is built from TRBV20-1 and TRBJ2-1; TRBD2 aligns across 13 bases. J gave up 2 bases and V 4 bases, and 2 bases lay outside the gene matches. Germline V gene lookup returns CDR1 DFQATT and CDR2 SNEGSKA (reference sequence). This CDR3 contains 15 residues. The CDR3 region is CSAILAGGPYNEQFF. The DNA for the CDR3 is TGCAGTGCTATACTAGCGGGAGGGCCCTACAATGAGCAGTTCTTC.

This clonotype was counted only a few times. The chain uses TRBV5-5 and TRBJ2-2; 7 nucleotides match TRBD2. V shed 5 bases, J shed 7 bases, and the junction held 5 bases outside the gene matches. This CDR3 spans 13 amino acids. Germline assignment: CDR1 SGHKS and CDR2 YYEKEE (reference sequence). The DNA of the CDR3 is TGTGCCAGCAGGAAACTAGCGATCGGGGAGCTGTTTTTT. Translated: CASRKLAIGELFF. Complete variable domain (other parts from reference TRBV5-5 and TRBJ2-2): DAGVTQSPTHLIKTRGQQVTLRCSPISGHKSVSWYQQVLGQGPQFIFQYYEKEERGRGNFPDRFSARQFPNYSSELNVNALLLGDSALYLCASRKLAIGELFFGEGSRLTVL.

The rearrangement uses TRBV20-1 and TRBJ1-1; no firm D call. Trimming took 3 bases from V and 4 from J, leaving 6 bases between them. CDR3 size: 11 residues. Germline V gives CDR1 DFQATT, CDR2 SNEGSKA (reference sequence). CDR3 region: CSASRTTEAFF. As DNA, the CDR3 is TGCAGTGCTAGTCGGACCACTGAAGCTTTCTTT.

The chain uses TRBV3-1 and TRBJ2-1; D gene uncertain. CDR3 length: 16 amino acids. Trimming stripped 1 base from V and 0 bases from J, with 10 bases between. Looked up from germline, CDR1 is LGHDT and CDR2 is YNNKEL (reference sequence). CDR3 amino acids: CASSQAISRSYNEQFF. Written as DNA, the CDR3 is TGTGCCAGCAGCCAAGCGATTAGCCGCTCCTACAATGAGCAGTTCTTC.

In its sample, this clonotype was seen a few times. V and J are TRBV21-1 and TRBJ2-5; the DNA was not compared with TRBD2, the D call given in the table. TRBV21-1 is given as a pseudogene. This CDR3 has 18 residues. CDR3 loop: CASSKPGEGHYSVETQYF. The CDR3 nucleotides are TGTGCCAGCAGCAAACCGGGGGAGGGACATTACTCGGTGGAGACCCAGTACTTC.

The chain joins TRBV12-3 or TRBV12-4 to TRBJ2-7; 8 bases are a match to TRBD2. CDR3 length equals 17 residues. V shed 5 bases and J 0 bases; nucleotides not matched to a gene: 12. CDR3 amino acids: CASSPFRLAKLSYEQYF. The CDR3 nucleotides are TGTGCCAGCAGTCCCTTTAGACTAGCGAAACTCTCCTACGAGCAGTACTTC.

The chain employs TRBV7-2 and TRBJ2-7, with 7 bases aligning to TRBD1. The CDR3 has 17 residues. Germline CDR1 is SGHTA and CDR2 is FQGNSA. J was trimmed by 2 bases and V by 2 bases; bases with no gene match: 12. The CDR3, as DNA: TGTGCCAGCAGCTTAAAACAGGGGCAGATTGGGACCTACGAGCAGTACTTC. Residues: CASSLKQGQIGTYEQYF.

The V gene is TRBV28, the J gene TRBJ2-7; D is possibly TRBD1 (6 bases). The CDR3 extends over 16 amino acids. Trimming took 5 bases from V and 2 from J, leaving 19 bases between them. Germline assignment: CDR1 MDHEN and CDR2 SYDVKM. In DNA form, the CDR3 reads TGTGCCAGCAGTACGGTTCGGGGCAGGGGAACCTACGAGCAGTACTTC. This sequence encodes CASSTVRGRGTYEQYF. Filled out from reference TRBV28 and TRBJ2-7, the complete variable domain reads DVKVTQSSRYLVKRTGEKVFLECVQDMDHENMFWYRQDPGLGLRLIYFSYDVKMKEKGDIPEGYSVSREKKERFSLILESASTNQTSMYLCASSTVRGRGTYEQYFGPGTRLTVT.

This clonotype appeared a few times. The CDR3 region has the DNA TGCAGTGCTAGAGATTTAAGGGCGGGAGTAAAGGAGCAGTACTTC. Amino acid sequence: CSARDLRAGVKEQYF. The V gene is TRBV20-1, the J gene TRBJ2-7, with 7 bases matching TRBD2. In germline, CDR1 is DFQATT, CDR2 SNEGSKA (reference sequence). V shed 0 bases and J 7 bases; nucleotides not matched to a gene: 12. The CDR3 contains 15 residues.